Shown below are 23 T cell receptor beta chains from a single sample sequenced in a study of shared clonotypes between healthy human individuals. Produced via immunoSEQ multiplex PCR; TCRdb's table is partial and in-frame only. The sample contains over a million clones, 70% to 80% of which appear only once. The sample consisted of memory CD4+ T cells from PBMCs. Noted subset: CD45RA-negative fraction. The receptors here all came from a man aged 18 to 35 in good health. Some clones in this sample may be carry-over from other donors' samples.

V usage is TRBV2 and J usage is TRBJ2-2; TRBD1 matches at 8 bases. CDR3 length equals 18 residues. Germline CDR1 reads SNHLY; CDR2 reads FYNNEI. With 0 bases clipped from V and 2 bases from J, the junction kept 8 bases outside the gene matches. The CDR3 DNA is TGTGCCAGCAGTGAAGCAGCTAGGACAGGGACCAACACCGGGGAGCTGTTTTTT. It is translated as CASSEAARTGTNTGELFF.

The chain is built from TRBV5-1 and TRBJ2-7; TRBD2 might be the D (5 bases). There are 15 residues in the CDR3. The V end lost 0 bases, the J end lost 0 bases, and 10 bases lay between the germline ends. Germline-derived CDR1 and CDR2 are SGHRS and YFSETQ. The CDR3 is CASSLAVGSSYEQYF. The CDR3, as DNA: TGCGCCAGCAGCTTGGCGGTGGGGAGCTCCTACGAGCAGTACTTC.

J is TRBJ2-3 and V is TRBV5-5, with TRBD1 as a possible D gene (5 bases). V shed 1 base and J shed 4 bases, with 13 bases lying between them. The CDR3 totals 15 residues. The germline V gene encodes CDR1 SGHKS and CDR2 YYEKEE (reference sequence). The DNA of the CDR3 is TGTGCCAGCAGCTTGCCAGGGAAGCCGTCAGATACGCAGTATTTT. This gives the protein CASSLPGKPSDTQYF.

This clone was counted between two and nine times. J is TRBJ2-3 and V is TRBV7-6, with a weak D call TRBD1 (6 bases). The CDR3 consists of 18 residues. Germline values: CDR1 SGHVS, CDR2 FNYEAQ. V was pared by 4 bases and J by 1 base, with 21 bases between. The CDR3: CASSSTTEQGIRTDTQYF. The CDR3 coding sequence is TGTGCCAGCAGCTCCACAACCGAACAGGGAATCCGCACAGATACGCAGTATTTT.

The chain recombines TRBV19 with TRBJ2-7; D remains ambiguous. CDR3 size: 14 residues. From germline, CDR1 is LNHDA and CDR2 SQIVND (reference sequence). Trimming pared 1 base from V and 4 bases from J, leaving 11 bases between. The CDR3 loop is CASSIGVQGYEQYF. For the CDR3, the DNA is TGTGCCAGTAGTATAGGGGTTCAAGGTTACGAGCAGTACTTC.

The rearrangement uses TRBV7-9 and TRBJ1-3; D unclear. The length of the CDR3 is 17 residues. V was shortened by 1 base and J by 9 bases, with 22 bases between the two germline ends. Germline values: CDR1 SEHNR, CDR2 FQNEAQ (reference sequence). The CDR3 spells CASSLGVGSSLGGTIYF. For the CDR3, the DNA is TGTGCCAGCAGCTTAGGGGTGGGCTCATCGTTGGGAGGCACCATATATTTT.

The chain carries TRBV6-1 and TRBJ1-5; no firm D call. Germline assignment: CDR1 MNHNS and CDR2 SASEGT. Trimming stripped 0 bases from V and 7 bases from J, with 10 bases between. CDR3 size: 14 residues. CDR3 DNA: TGTGCCAGCAGTGAAGCAGGGTGGGGACAGCCCCAGCATTTT. Protein: CASSEAGWGQPQHF.

The J gene is TRBJ2-6, the V gene TRBV14, with D unclear. Germline CDR1 is SGHDN and CDR2 is FVKESK. The V end was cut by 4 bases, the J end by 12 bases, with 19 bases between. The CDR3 is 15 amino acids. CDR3 nucleotides: TGTGCCAGCAGCCGCTTGACGGACCCCCAACGCGTCCTGACTTTC. This translates into CASSRLTDPQRVLTF.

The V gene is TRBV4-2, the J gene TRBJ1-2; D gene uncertain. The CDR3 is 18 residues long. CDR1 and CDR2 from the germline V gene are LGHNA and YNFKEQ. Trimming stripped 0 bases from V and 4 bases from J, with 21 bases between. Here the CDR3 reads CASSQDHRLPAAAYGYTF. The CDR3 DNA reads TGTGCCAGCAGCCAAGATCATCGACTTCCGGCAGCAGCCTATGGCTACACCTTC.

The V and J genes are TRBV19 and TRBJ2-7; 12 nucleotides agree with TRBD2. V lost 5 bases and J lost 5; bases outside the gene matches: 7. This CDR3 has 15 residues. Germline V gene sequence: CDR1 LNHDA, CDR2 SQIVND (reference sequence). CDR3 DNA sequence: TGTGCCAGTAGTGCGCGGACTAGCGGGATCAACGAGCAGTACTTC. As protein: CASSARTSGINEQYF. Variable domain in full (rest from reference TRBV19 and TRBJ2-7): DGGITQSPKYLFRKEGQNVTLSCEQNLNHDAMYWYRQDPGQGLRLIYYSQIVNDFQKGDIAEGYSVSREKKESFPLTVTSAQKNPTAFYLCASSARTSGINEQYFGPGTRLTVT.

This clone was seen repeatedly, ten times or more. The chain uses TRBV7-6 and TRBJ1-1; no clear D. The CDR3 consists of 13 residues. V gave up 2 bases and J gave up 1 base, with 5 bases separating them. Per the germline V gene, CDR1 is SGHVS and CDR2 is FNYEAQ. CDR3 in DNA: TGTGCCAGCAGCTTATCTGAGAACACTGAAGCTTTCTTT. This codes for CASSLSENTEAFF.

V usage is TRBV10-3 and J usage is TRBJ1-1; 10 bases align to TRBD1. The CDR3 sequence is 15 residues long. Trimming at V came to 6 bases and at J to 2 bases, leaving 6 bases not matched to a gene. CDR1 and CDR2 from the germline V gene are ENHRY and SYGVKD. The CDR3 DNA follows: TGTGCCATCAGGAGGACAGGGGGAAGAAACACTGAAGCTTTCTTT. It specifies CAIRRTGGRNTEAFF.

This clone was seen a few times. The chain links TRBV27 to TRBJ2-3; D remains ambiguous. The V end lost 5 bases, the J end lost 4 bases, and 13 bases lay between the germline ends. This CDR3 has 14 amino acids. The germline V gene has CDR1 MNHEY and CDR2 SMNVEV (reference sequence). CDR3 in amino acids: CASSVNHPADTQYF. The CDR3 DNA reads as TGTGCCAGCAGTGTTAATCATCCGGCAGATACGCAGTATTTT.

About this clone: The sample has other DNA sequences that encode this CDR3 too. V is TRBV19 and J is TRBJ2-2; tentative D call: TRBD2 (5 bases). The germline CDR1 and CDR2 sequences are LNHDA and SQIVND (reference sequence). CDR3 size: 15 residues. Trimming removed 3 bases from V and 1 base from J, with 9 bases in between. The CDR3 sequence: CASSIPGVNTGELFF. In nucleotides, the CDR3 is TGTGCCAGTAGTATTCCCGGGGTGAACACCGGGGAGCTGTTTTTT.

Here the CDR3 DNA reads TGTGCCAGCAGTGGGCCCAGAGTAGAGCAGTACTTC. This gives the protein CASSGPRVEQYF. This chain links TRBV25-1 with TRBJ2-7; D gene unclear. This CDR3 has 12 amino acids. V lost 4 bases, J lost 7 bases, and 11 bases lay in between. CDR1 and CDR2 (germline): MGHDK, SYGVNS.

In DNA form, the CDR3 reads TGCGCCAGCAGCCCGGGTACTAGCGGGAGGACCCAGTACTTC. Its translation is CASSPGTSGRTQYF. This chain connects TRBV4-1 to TRBJ2-5, with 11 bases fitting TRBD2. From germline, CDR1 is MGHRA and CDR2 YSYEKL. V lost 4 bases and J lost 7; bases outside the gene matches: 5. This CDR3 is built from 14 residues.

Points on this clone: Other DNA sequences in this specimen translate into the identical CDR3. The J gene is TRBJ1-2, the V gene TRBV28; D is undetermined. Trimming took off 2 bases at V and 5 bases at J, with 6 bases between the two ends. The length of the CDR3 is 12 residues. The germline CDR1 and CDR2 sequences are MDHEN and SYDVKM. CDR3 bases: TGTGCCAGCAGTTTACGTGGGTATGGCTACACCTTC. It encodes CASSLRGYGYTF.

As DNA, the CDR3 is TGTGCCAGCAGTTCCCTCCAACATGTCCTGACTTTC. It encodes CASSSLQHVLTF. This chain uses TRBV6-5 with TRBJ2-6; D call uncertain. The CDR3 covers 12 residues. Trimming took 4 bases from V and 13 from J, leaving 11 bases between them. Germline-derived CDR1 and CDR2 are MNHEY and SVGAGI.

This rearrangement joins TRBV7-5 to TRBJ1-2; TRBD1 was called by the table and not checked on the DNA. TRBV7-5 is labeled a pseudogene. The CDR3 covers 14 residues. The CDR3 DNA follows: TGTGCCAGCAGCTTAGCGAGAGACAGGGAAAGGAACACCTTC. It is translated as CASSLARDRERNTF.

V usage is TRBV9 and J usage is TRBJ2-7; 7 bases map to TRBD2. Per the germline V gene, CDR1 is SGDLS and CDR2 is YYNGEE. The ends lost 4 bases at V and 2 bases at J; junction bases unmatched: 9. The CDR3 is 15 amino acids. The CDR3 DNA reads as TGTGCCAGCAGCCAACATCCCGGACTAGCCTACGAGCAGTACTTC. Protein: CASSQHPGLAYEQYF. Supplemented by reference TRBV9 and TRBJ2-7, the full variable domain reads DSGVTQTPKHLITATGQRVTLRCSPRSGDLSVYWYQQSLDQGLQFLIQYYNGEERAKGNILERFSAQQFPDLHSELNLSSLELGDSALYFCASSQHPGLAYEQYFGPGTRLTVT.

This sequence joins TRBV28 and TRBJ1-2; no clear D. Trimming stripped 1 base from V and 0 bases from J, with 15 bases between. CDR3 length: 17 residues. CDR1 and CDR2 from the germline V gene are MDHEN and SYDVKM. The CDR3 coding sequence is TGTGCCAGCAGTTTATCGGCGGGGTTGGAGGCTAACTATGGCTACACCTTC. Translating gives CASSLSAGLEANYGYTF.

The chain recombines TRBV29-1 with TRBJ2-1; possible D gene TRBD2, 6 bases. Germline V gene sequence: CDR1 SQVTM, CDR2 ANQGSEA. This CDR3 is built from 13 residues. In nucleotides, the CDR3 is TGCAGTCTAGGTCTGGGGGGTTCTAATGAGCAGTTCTTC. Its protein product is CSLGLGGSNEQFF.

The J gene is TRBJ2-1, the V gene TRBV7-2; 10 nucleotides line up with TRBD2. This CDR3 region has 15 residues. Looked up from germline, CDR1 is SGHTA and CDR2 is FQGNSA. The V and J ends lost 1 base and 10 bases, in that order; junction bases with no gene match: 7. In nucleotides, the CDR3 is TGTGCCAGCAGCTTAGGTCTAGCGGGAGCCCGGGAGCAGTTCTTC. Its translation is CASSLGLAGAREQFF.